This TCR beta chain was sequenced during a study of regulatory T cells in long-lasting Graves disease (dated by TCRdb to the early 2020s). Concerning the study at large: Antithyroid drugs had been taken for less than 3 months by newly diagnosed Graves' disease patients. A total of roughly 35 samples underwent TCR sequencing: around 13 from persistent and approximately 20 from newly diagnosed Graves' disease patients. Peripheral blood TCR sequencing and RNA sequencing compared persistent Graves' disease patients with newly diagnosed Graves' disease patients. The study took place in China and was registered as a clinical trial.

Overall study results and their limits: A larger number of public clonotypes was shared among persistent patients (around 2,500) than among newly diagnosed patients (about 990). Preferential use of TRBV28, TRBJ1-2 and TRBJ2-5 was observed in persistent disease, whereas TRBV20-1 and TRBJ2-1 were favored in newly diagnosed disease. Compared with newly diagnosed patients, patients with persistent Graves' disease had lower TCR Shannon entropy and fewer highly expanded clones, which suggests clonal expansion. Sequencing and analysis were limited to the TCR beta chain. Only peripheral blood was studied, because thyroid tissue, the primary lesion, was inaccessible. The authors acknowledged the small sample size as a limitation that may reduce accuracy.

The meaning of the sample's time point label: newly diagnosed GD, antithyroid drugs for less than 3 months. RNA was extracted from PBMCs in TRIzol for both TCR sequencing and RNA sequencing. The diagnosis of Graves' disease followed American Thyroid Association guidelines. Recruitment of patients was carried out at an endocrinology department in Xi'an, China. Each patient gave 7.5 to 10 milliliters of peripheral blood, collected in an EDTA anticoagulant tube. Ficoll Paque Plus density gradient separation was used to isolate PBMCs, and no further T cell sorting was performed. RNA quality was checked with an Agilent 2100 Bioanalyzer and agarose gel, and concentration with a NanoDrop 2000. The library was built by means of multiplex PCR. The data were produced on an Illumina HiSeq 4000. iRepertoire HTBI primers and Arm-PCR amplification of CDR3 regions were used to construct TCR beta libraries. Gel purification was performed on PCR products prior to sequencing. For the original study's pipeline: Gene usage analysis of CDR3 amino acid clonotypes relied on the roughly 60 TRBV and about 15 TRBJ segments identified across samples. COPE and FqMerger were used to merge the filtered high-quality paired reads into contigs. BLAST was used to align contigs to the IMGT TRBV, TRBD and TRBJ reference genes, and CDR3 was defined following IMGT. Highly expanded clones were defined as clonotypes with a frequency above 0.1%. Repertoire diversity was measured by Shannon entropy, and V-J evenness by the Gini coefficient. Clonotypes shared by more than one individual were considered public. In-frame beta chains were kept once TCRdb had trimmed the public reads at Q25 with fastp and called clones with MiXCR. Each record represents a unique CDR3 protein, reported with the most common genes and DNA among its rows. TCRdb's processing, not the authors' own work, is the source of the V and J calls. Recorded for this sample are 450,000 to 650,000 distinct CDR3 sequences; 15% to 20% of them occurred a single time. The ten biggest clones cover about 25% of the sample.

Looking up the germline V gene yields CDR1 KGHSH and CDR2 LQKENI. Trimming leaves V shorter by 5 bases and J shorter by 3 bases, with the junction holding 2 bases beyond the gene matches. The CDR3 sequence holds 14 residues, the cysteine and phenylalanine included. The sequence is cut down to CDR3 DNA, 42 bases in frame from base 1. This clonotype was counted many times. Its antigen remains unidentified. Base qualities were left out, and no much larger clone turns up one base away. These data were also filed under a second study, of T cells in Graves' hyperthyroidism and ophthalmopathy. Per that second paper: Stable Graves' hyperthyroidism was defined as no progression to ophthalmopathy during 18 months of follow-up. Hyperthyroidism patients were aged 18 to 65 years and newly diagnosed, with disease duration of less than 2 months. Exclusion was applied to patients with uncontrolled infections, other autoimmune diseases, pregnancy or lactation. Clinical symptoms, serum thyroxine and TRAb, thyroid ultrasound, and orbital computed tomography formed the basis for the diagnoses. A first-round RT-PCR of the TCR CDR3 used the HTBI primer set with the Qiagen OneStep RT-PCR kit. Most expanded thyroid clonotypes (frequency above 0.001) were also found in blood, which suggests that blood repertoires may mirror thyroid immune responses. A model built on a 13 V-J signature distinguished ophthalmopathy from stable hyperthyroidism, reaching 85% to 90% sensitivity and under 84% specificity in cross-validation and 80%/75% in testing. In validation, progression to ophthalmopathy was predicted by the model with nearly 71% sensitivity and 72% to 80% specificity, a median of about 6.8 months before onset. A discovery cohort of fewer than 110 patients, roughly 45 with Graves' ophthalmopathy and 57 with stable Graves' hyperthyroidism, was used to find distinguishing TCR V-J signatures. An independent validation cohort of under 20 hyperthyroidism patients and about 15 patients who later progressed to ophthalmopathy tested prospective prediction of ophthalmopathy. For training and testing, the 100 or so patients in the discovery cohort were randomly divided in a 7:3 ratio. In addition, the study compared T-cell repertoires in thyroid tissue and in blood from six Graves' hyperthyroidism patients. Following sampling, methimazole starting at 30 mg daily was given to hyperthyroidism patients, and high-dose intravenous methylprednisolone was given to ophthalmopathy patients. A second multiplex PCR round built the libraries, followed by size selection and purification. Sequencing of the libraries was done on an Illumina HiSeq2000 using paired-end 100 bp reads. SOAPnuke was used to process the raw data, throwing out any read that contained adapters or uncalled bases, had a mean Phred below 15, or lacked an exact constant-primer or identifier match. High-quality paired reads were merged using COPE v1.2.5, and each unique nucleotide sequence was defined as a clonotype. Clonotypes were aligned to IMGT TRBV, TRBD and TRBJ reference segments using MiTCR v1.1. Only V-J combinations with frequency above 0.0001, covering 98% to 99.2% of repertoires, were analysed. The TCS score was defined as the ratio of F50 (clonal expansion) to E x V (chaos), calculated using BLOSUM62-based TCRdist between CDR3 peptides within each V-J. Welch's t-statistics and random forest reduced 500 to 650 V-J features to 10 to 15, which were used in a naive Bayes classifier (R e1071). No statistical method was used to fix the sample size in advance, and group allocation was not hidden from the investigators. The paper describes TCR Vbeta CDR3 sequencing of about 140 peripheral blood samples, made up of 43 ophthalmopathy patients, 70 to 75 hyperthyroidism patients and 17 progressor patients.

The rearrangement combines TRBV18 with TRBJ2-1; the central 9 bases match TRBD1. This specimen consisted of peripheral blood mononuclear cells (PBMCs), obtained at new diagnosis, from a patient treated with antithyroid drugs. This receptor was obtained from a woman in her forties or fifties with Graves disease. Donor details come from another sample of the same person, matched by shared clones. The nucleotide sequence reads TGTGCCAGCTCATGGGACAGGGTCTACAATGAGCAGTTCTTC. Protein translation: CASSWDRVYNEQFF.